These 2 T cell receptor beta chains originate from one sample sequenced in a study of cytomegalovirus exposure and HLA in healthy donors. The primer mix had 60 Vbeta and 13 Jbeta primers. The repertoire was sequenced with immunoSEQ multiplex PCR; TCRdb's copy has only in-frame clones and lacks some. The sample yields approximately 200,000 clones, around 75% seen once. The sequencing sample was made of PBMCs. These receptors came from a woman in her twenties or thirties in good health and CMV-seropositive.

This clone turned up a few times. V and J are TRBV28 and TRBJ2-7; TRBD1 matches at 7 bases. The CDR3 contains 14 residues. Germline V CDR1 and CDR2: MDHEN, SYDVKM. V lost 7 bases to trimming and J lost 3 bases; unmatched junction nucleotides: 9. The DNA of the CDR3 is TGTGCCAGCAATCCACCGGGACAGAACTACGAGCAGTACTTC. Its protein is CASNPPGQNYEQYF.

V is TRBV6-5 and J is TRBJ1-2; D uncertain. V lost 10 bases and J lost 4, with 16 bases in between. Germline V gene sequence: CDR1 MNHEY, CDR2 SVGAGI. The CDR3 sequence is 13 residues long. The CDR3 sequence: CATTRGDRYGYTF. In nucleotides, the CDR3 is TGTGCCACGACGCGGGGAGATCGCTATGGCTACACCTTC.